This TCR beta chain was captured in a study of CD8 T cells in Susac syndrome. As for the study in general: Within the group of sequenced Susac syndrome patients, about 6 had active disease and about 8 were in remission.

Sequencing of TCR beta covered CD8+ and CD4+ T cells obtained from blood. Isolation of CD8+ and CD4+ T cells was performed negatively, whereas enrichment of TEMRA cells was done by FACS. Random hexamers were used to reverse transcribe roughly 0.45 to 1 ug of RNA. Amplification of the TCR beta CDR3 was carried out by immunoSEQ multiplex PCR, which spanned a total of 54 Vbeta and 13 Jbeta segments. Via MiXCR, TCRdb re-called the immunoSEQ multiplex PCR reads, giving one row per CDR3 protein. This sample yields about 150,000 distinct CDR3 sequences, of which 85% to 95% are seen a single time; approximately 0.15% belongs to the top ten. The germline CDR1 and CDR2 sequences are SGHDT and YYEEEE. The CDR3 consists of 12 residues. V gave up 4 bases and J gave up 7 bases, with 9 bases separating them.

The chain carries TRBV5-6 and TRBJ2-1; D call uncertain. The sample consisted of CD4+ T cells from PBMCs. The sequence was obtained from a human donor with Susac syndrome. Written as DNA, the CDR3 is TGTGCCAGCAGCCCGAAGGTTAATGAGCAGTTCTTC. Protein product: CASSPKVNEQFF.